Shown below are 16 T cell receptor beta chains from a single sample sequenced in a study of a mutant IDH1 vaccine in newly diagnosed glioma. Time point noted: week 23, last vaccination. Each dose of the vaccine consisted of 300 ug of mutant IDH1 20-mer peptide, with topical imiquimod. No antigen is known for these receptors. Generated by immunoSEQ multiplex PCR, the TCRdb table keeps only in-frame clones and is missing some. The sample includes tens of thousands of clones, roughly 81% of them seen just once. The sample consisted of PBMCs, taken from a glioma patient whose treatment included an IDH1 peptide vaccine. The receptors derive from a woman in her forties with glioma. Some clones in this sample may be carry-over from other donors' samples.

V usage is TRBV11-2 and J usage is TRBJ2-5; no reliable D call. This CDR3 has 12 residues. Looked up from germline, CDR1 is SGHAT and CDR2 is FQNNGV. Trimming removed 3 bases from V and 5 bases from J, with 7 bases in between. The CDR3 DNA reads TGTGCCAGCAGCTTCTTATCGGAGACCCAGTACTTC. This sequence encodes CASSFLSETQYF.

The gene calls are TRBV11-2 and TRBJ1-3; no clear D gene. The germline CDR1 and CDR2 sequences are SGHAT and FQNNGV. The CDR3 extends over 13 amino acids. Deletions cut 0 bases from V and 6 bases from J, with 6 bases between. The CDR3 sequence is CASSLEWENTIYF. In DNA, the CDR3 is TGTGCCAGCAGCTTAGAATGGGAAAACACCATATATTTT.

The chain links TRBV5-6 to TRBJ1-2; 7 positions match TRBD1. CDR1 SGHDT and CDR2 YYEEEE come from the germline V gene. Germline trimming cut 2 bases from V and 4 bases from J; bases unmatched to any gene: 5. This CDR3 comprises 14 residues. CDR3 in DNA: TGTGCCAGCAGCTTTACAGGGGTGGGCTATGGCTACACCTTC. Protein sequence: CASSFTGVGYGYTF.

The chain combines TRBV29-1 with TRBJ1-2; tentatively, D is TRBD1 (5 bases). Germline assignment: CDR1 SQVTM and CDR2 ANQGSEA. The CDR3 runs to 12 residues. Trimming cost V 5 bases and J 8 bases, with 15 bases left between them. The CDR3 DNA reads as TGCAGCGTTTTTCTCTTAGGGGACGGCTACACCTTC. Translated, it gives CSVFLLGDGYTF.

V and J are TRBV5-6 and TRBJ2-5, with 7 positions matching TRBD2. The CDR3 is made up of 14 amino acids. CDR1 is SGHDT, CDR2 YYEEEE, per germline. V trimming: 4 bases; J trimming: 4 bases; junction bases outside the gene matches: 7. The CDR3 DNA reads TGTGCCAGCAGCCCGGGAGGTGGGCGAGAGACCCAGTACTTC. This translates into CASSPGGGRETQYF.

Concerning this clone itself: The junction departs from germline at one end; a sequencing error may be responsible. The J gene is TRBJ1-4, the V gene TRBV7-2, with unresolved D. The length of the CDR3 is 13 residues. In germline, CDR1 is SGHTA, CDR2 FQGNSA. The CDR3 DNA follows: TGTGCCAGCAGCTTAGTTGGGGTTGAAACACTGTTTTTT. This sequence encodes CASSLVGVETLFF.

The CDR3 region is CAISEGRGYNEQFF. CDR3 DNA: TGTGCCATCAGTGAGGGTAGGGGTTACAATGAGCAGTTCTTC. The chain has TRBV10-3 and TRBJ2-1; maybe TRBD1 (5 bases). V was shortened by 2 bases and J by 4 bases, with 9 bases between the two germline ends. CDR3 length: 14 amino acids. CDR1 and CDR2 (germline): ENHRY, SYGVKD.

The chain links TRBV6-5 to TRBJ1-5; D gene ambiguous. Trimming left V 8 bases short and J 0 bases short, with 14 bases between. This CDR3 region has 15 residues. Germline CDR1 is MNHEY and CDR2 is SVGAGI. The CDR3 spells CASGMGVYSNQPQHF. The CDR3 DNA follows: TGTGCCAGCGGGATGGGTGTTTATAGCAATCAGCCCCAGCATTTT.

V is TRBV5-1 and J is TRBJ1-1; D uncertain. Germline V gene lookup returns CDR1 SGHRS and CDR2 YFSETQ. V lost 0 bases to trimming and J lost 7 bases, with 13 bases between them. The CDR3 extends over 14 amino acids. This chain's CDR3 is CASSLAGIRDEAFF. The CDR3 DNA reads as TGCGCCAGCAGCTTGGCCGGTATTCGGGATGAAGCTTTCTTT.

The chain combines TRBV5-6 with TRBJ1-2, with D unresolved. Germline V gene sequence: CDR1 SGHDT, CDR2 YYEEEE. V lost 4 bases to trimming and J lost 8 bases, with 21 bases between them. The CDR3 contains 15 residues. The CDR3 DNA sequence: TGTGCCAGCAGCCTATCAGCTAACACTCGGCGGGGCTACACCTTC. As protein: CASSLSANTRRGYTF.

The genes are TRBV18 and TRBJ1-6; D is uncertain. V dropped 2 bases and J dropped 10 bases, with 18 bases sitting between them. The germline V gene has CDR1 KGHSH and CDR2 LQKENI. CDR3 length equals 16 residues. In DNA, the CDR3 is TGTGCCAGCTCACCAGCAGAGGCGGGAAGAGGATCACCCCTCCACTTT. Translating it yields CASSPAEAGRGSPLHF.

V gene TRBV7-2 combines with J gene TRBJ2-5; D is possibly TRBD2 (6 bases). Trimming left V 8 bases short and J 5 bases short, with 15 bases between. The CDR3 is 13 residues long. Germline CDR1 is SGHTA and CDR2 is FQGNSA. For the CDR3, the DNA is TGTGCCAGCGGAGCTAGACGGGAGGAGACCCAGTACTTC. It encodes CASGARREETQYF.

This clone was found once. The J gene is TRBJ1-1, the V gene TRBV5-1; D ambiguous. Germline assignment: CDR1 SGHRS and CDR2 YFSETQ. Trimming removed 4 bases at V and 2 bases at J, with 15 bases between. This CDR3 is built from 15 residues. In DNA form, the CDR3 reads TGCGCCAGCAGCCGGGATGGGCATCCCAACACTGAAGCTTTCTTT. This codes for CASSRDGHPNTEAFF.

To note about this clone: One end of the junction does not line up with germline, which may come from a read error. This chain connects TRBV6-1 to TRBJ2-7, with 8 bases fitting TRBD2. The CDR3 is 14 amino acids. Germline assignment: CDR1 MNHNS and CDR2 SASEGT. CDR3 DNA sequence: TGTGCCAGCAGTGCCCCGACTAGCGCGGGGGAGTTAGCCTTC. This sequence encodes CASSAPTSAGELAF.

This rearrangement joins TRBV5-5 to TRBJ1-6, with D uncertain. V lost 1 base and J 6 bases, leaving 8 bases between the germline ends. Germline values: CDR1 SGHKS, CDR2 YYEKEE (reference sequence). This CDR3 has 14 residues. The CDR3 protein is CASSLYRVNSPLHF. In DNA, the CDR3 is TGTGCCAGCAGCTTGTATAGGGTTAATTCACCCCTCCACTTT.

V is TRBV30 and J is TRBJ2-5; a weak D match, TRBD1 (6 bases). Germline lookup yields CDR1 GTSNPN and CDR2 SVGIG (reference sequence). V lost 2 bases, J lost 9 bases, and 28 bases lay in between. The CDR3 spans 17 residues. CDR3 residues: CAWSPGTSMSARVAQYF. CDR3 DNA: TGTGCCTGGAGTCCCGGGACATCCATGTCGGCGAGAGTGGCCCAGTACTTC. The complete variable domain, with remaining parts taken from reference TRBV30 and TRBJ2-5, reads SQTIHQWPATLVQPVGSPLSLECTVEGTSNPNLYWYRQAAGRGLQLLFYSVGIGQISSEVPQNLSASRPQDRQFILSSKKLLLSDSGFYLCAWSPGTSMSARVAQYFGPGTRLLVL.